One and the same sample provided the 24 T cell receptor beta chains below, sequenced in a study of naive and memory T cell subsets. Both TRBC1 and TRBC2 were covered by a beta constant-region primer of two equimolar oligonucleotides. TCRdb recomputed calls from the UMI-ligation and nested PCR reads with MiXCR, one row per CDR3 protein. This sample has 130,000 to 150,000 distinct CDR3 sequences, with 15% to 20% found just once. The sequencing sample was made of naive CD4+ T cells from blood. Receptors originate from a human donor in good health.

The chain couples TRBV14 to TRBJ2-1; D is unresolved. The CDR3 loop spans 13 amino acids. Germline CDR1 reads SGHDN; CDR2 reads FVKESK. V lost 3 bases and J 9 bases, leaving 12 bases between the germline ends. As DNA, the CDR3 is TGTGCCAGCAGCCACCGGCGGCATGGTGAGCAGTTCTTC. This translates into CASSHRRHGEQFF.

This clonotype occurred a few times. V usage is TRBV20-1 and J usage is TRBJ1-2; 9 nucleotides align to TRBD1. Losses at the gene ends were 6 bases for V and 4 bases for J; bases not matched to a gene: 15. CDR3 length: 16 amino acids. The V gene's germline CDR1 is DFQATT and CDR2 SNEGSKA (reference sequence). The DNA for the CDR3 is TGCAGTGCGGGTGAAGGACAGGGGATGGATGTCTATGGCTACACCTTC. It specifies CSAGEGQGMDVYGYTF.

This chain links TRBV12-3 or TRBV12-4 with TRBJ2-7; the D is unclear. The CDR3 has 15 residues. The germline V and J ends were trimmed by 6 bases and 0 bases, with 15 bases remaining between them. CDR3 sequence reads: CASRDSGKSSYEQYF. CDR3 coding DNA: TGTGCCAGCAGAGACTCGGGCAAAAGCTCCTACGAGCAGTACTTC.

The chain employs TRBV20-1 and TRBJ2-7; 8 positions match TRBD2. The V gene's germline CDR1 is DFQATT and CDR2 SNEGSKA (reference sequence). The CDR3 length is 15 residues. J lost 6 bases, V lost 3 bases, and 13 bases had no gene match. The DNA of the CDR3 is TGCAGTGCTAGTCCTCCCACGGGGGGGGCTGTCGAGCAGTACTTC. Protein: CSASPPTGGAVEQYF.

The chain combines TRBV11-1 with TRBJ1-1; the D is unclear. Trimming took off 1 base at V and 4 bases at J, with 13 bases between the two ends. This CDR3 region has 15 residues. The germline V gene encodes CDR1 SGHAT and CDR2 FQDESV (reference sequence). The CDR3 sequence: CASSLGGTGATEAFF. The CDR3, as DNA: TGTGCCAGCAGCTTAGGGGGTACGGGAGCCACTGAAGCTTTCTTT.

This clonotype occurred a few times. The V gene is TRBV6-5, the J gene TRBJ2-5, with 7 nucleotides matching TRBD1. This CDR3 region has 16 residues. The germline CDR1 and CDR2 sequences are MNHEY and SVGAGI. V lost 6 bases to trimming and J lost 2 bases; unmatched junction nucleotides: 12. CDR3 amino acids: CASRRTGSPGQETQYF. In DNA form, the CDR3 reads TGTGCCAGCAGAAGGACAGGTTCCCCAGGTCAAGAGACCCAGTACTTC.

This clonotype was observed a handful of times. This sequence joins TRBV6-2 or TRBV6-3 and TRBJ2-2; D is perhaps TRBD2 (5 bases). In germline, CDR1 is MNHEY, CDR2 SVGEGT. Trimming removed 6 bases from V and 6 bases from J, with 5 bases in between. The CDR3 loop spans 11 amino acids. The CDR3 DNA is TGTGCCAGCAGGGACTCCGGGGAGCTGTTTTTT. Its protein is CASRDSGELFF.

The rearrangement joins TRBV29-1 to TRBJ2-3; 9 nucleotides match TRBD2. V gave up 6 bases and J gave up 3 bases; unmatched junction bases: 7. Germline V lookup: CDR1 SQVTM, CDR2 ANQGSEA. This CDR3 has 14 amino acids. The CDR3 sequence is CSVRITSGTDTQYF. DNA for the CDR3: TGCAGCGTAAGGATAACTAGCGGGACAGATACGCAGTATTTT.

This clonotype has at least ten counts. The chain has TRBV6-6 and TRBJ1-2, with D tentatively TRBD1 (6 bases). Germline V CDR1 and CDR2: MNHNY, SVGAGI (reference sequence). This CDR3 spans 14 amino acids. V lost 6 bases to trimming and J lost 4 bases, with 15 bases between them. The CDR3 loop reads CASRRVGGAYGYTF. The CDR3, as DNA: TGTGCCAGCAGACGGGTGGGGGGGGCCTATGGCTACACCTTC.

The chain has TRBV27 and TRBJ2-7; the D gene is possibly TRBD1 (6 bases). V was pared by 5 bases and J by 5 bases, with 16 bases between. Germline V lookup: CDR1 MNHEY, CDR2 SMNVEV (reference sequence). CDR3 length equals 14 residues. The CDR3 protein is CASSPGHLRDEQYF. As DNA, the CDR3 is TGTGCCAGCAGTCCGGGACACCTTAGAGACGAGCAGTACTTC.

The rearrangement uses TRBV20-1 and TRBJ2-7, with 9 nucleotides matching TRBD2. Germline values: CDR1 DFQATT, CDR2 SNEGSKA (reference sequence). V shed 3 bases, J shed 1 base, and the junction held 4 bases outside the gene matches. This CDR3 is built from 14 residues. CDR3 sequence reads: CSARRGGLSYEQYF. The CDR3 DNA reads TGCAGTGCTAGGCGGGGGGGGCTTTCCTACGAGCAGTACTTC.

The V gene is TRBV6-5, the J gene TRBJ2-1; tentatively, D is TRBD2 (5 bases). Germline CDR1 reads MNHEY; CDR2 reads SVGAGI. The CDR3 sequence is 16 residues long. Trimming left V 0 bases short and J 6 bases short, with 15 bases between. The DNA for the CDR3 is TGTGCCAGCAGTTACTCGGGTGGGAGTCCGGCCAATGAGCAGTTCTTC. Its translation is CASSYSGGSPANEQFF.

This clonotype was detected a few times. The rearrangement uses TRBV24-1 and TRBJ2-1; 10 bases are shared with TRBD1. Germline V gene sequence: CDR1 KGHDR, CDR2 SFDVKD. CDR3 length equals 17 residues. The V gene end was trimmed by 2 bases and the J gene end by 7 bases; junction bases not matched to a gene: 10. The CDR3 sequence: CATSDWRGDRGLNEQFF. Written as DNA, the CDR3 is TGTGCCACCAGTGATTGGAGGGGGGACAGGGGTTTAAATGAGCAGTTCTTC.

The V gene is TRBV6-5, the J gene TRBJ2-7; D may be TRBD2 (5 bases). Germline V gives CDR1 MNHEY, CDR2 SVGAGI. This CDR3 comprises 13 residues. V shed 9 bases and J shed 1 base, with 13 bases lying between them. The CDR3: CASLSPGSYEQYF. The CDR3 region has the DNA TGTGCCAGTCTATCCCCGGGGTCCTACGAGCAGTACTTC.

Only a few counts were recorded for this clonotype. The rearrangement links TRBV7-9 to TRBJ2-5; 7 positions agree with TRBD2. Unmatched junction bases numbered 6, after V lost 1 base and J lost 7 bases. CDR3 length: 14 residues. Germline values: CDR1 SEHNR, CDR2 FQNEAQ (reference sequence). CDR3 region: CASSLGGTTGTQYF. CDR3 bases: TGTGCCAGCAGCTTAGGCGGGACTACGGGGACCCAGTACTTC.

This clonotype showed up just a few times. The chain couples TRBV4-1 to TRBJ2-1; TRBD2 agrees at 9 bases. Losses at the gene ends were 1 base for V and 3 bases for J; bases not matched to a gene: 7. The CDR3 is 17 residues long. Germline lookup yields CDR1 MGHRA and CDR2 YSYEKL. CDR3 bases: TGCGCCAGCAGCCAAGTGACTAGCGGAGGTGGCTACAATGAGCAGTTCTTC. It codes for CASSQVTSGGGYNEQFF.

The CDR3 nucleotides are TGTGCCAGCAGCTTGGTTAGTCTTTTCGGCGAGGATACGCAGTATTTT. Translation gives CASSLVSLFGEDTQYF. V usage is TRBV5-4 and J usage is TRBJ2-3, with D unclear. This CDR3 is built from 16 residues. V dropped 0 bases and J dropped 6 bases, with 17 bases sitting between them. Looked up from germline, CDR1 is SGHNT and CDR2 is YYREEE (reference sequence).

CDR3 in DNA: TGCAGCGTTGAAGGGGGCAGGACTGGAGCAAACACCATATATTTT. It yields the protein CSVEGGRTGANTIYF. The chain has TRBV29-1 and TRBJ1-3; D may be TRBD1 (5 bases). There are 15 residues in the CDR3. Germline V CDR1 and CDR2: SQVTM, ANQGSEA. The V end was cut by 1 base, the J end by 6 bases, with 16 bases between. Together with reference TRBV29-1 and TRBJ1-3, the CDR3 gives the full variable domain: SAVISQKPSRDICQRGTSLTIQCQVDSQVTMMFWYRQQPGQSLTLIATANQGSEATYESGFVIDKFPISRPNLTFSTLTVSNMSPEDSSIYLCSVEGGRTGANTIYFGEGSWLTVV.

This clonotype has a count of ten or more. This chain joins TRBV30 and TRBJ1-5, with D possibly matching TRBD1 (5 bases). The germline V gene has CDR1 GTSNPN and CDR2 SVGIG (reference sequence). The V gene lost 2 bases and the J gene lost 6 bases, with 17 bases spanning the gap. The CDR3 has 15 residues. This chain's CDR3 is CAWSMGRPLLQPQHF. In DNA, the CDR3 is TGTGCCTGGAGTATGGGACGCCCTCTCCTTCAGCCCCAGCATTTT.

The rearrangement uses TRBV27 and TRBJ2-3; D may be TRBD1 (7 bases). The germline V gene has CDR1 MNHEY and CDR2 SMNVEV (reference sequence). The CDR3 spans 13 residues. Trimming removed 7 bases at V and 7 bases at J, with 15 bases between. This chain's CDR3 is CASTPGGRNTQYF. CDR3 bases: TGTGCCAGCACCCCAGGGGGGAGGAATACGCAGTATTTT.

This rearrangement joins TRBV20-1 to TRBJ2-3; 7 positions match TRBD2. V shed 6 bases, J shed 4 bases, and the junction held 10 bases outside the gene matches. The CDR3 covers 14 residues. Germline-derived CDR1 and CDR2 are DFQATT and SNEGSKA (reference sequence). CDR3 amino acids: CSAARAGVADTQYF. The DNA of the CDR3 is TGCAGTGCCGCGCGGGCGGGAGTCGCAGATACGCAGTATTTT.

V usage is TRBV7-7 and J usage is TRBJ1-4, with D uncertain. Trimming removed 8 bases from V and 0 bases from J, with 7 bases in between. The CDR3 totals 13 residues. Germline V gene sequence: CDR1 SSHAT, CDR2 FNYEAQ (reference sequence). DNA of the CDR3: TGTGCCAGCGCGGAAGCAACTAATGAAAAACTGTTTTTT. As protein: CASAEATNEKLFF.

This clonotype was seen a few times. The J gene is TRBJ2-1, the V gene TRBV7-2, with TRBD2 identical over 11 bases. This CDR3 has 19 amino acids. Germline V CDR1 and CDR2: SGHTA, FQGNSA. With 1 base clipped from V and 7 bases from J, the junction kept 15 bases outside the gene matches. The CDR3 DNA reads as TGTGCCAGCAGCTTAGGCTGGCGTAGCGGGAGGGCCCTTTGGAATGAGCAGTTCTTC. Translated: CASSLGWRSGRALWNEQFF.

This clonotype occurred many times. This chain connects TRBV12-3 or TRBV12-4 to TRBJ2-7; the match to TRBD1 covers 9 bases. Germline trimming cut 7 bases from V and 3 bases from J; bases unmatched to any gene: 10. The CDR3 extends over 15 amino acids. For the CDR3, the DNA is TGTGCCAGCACTCTTGGGGTGACAGGGGGCTACGAGCAGTACTTC. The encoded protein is CASTLGVTGGYEQYF.